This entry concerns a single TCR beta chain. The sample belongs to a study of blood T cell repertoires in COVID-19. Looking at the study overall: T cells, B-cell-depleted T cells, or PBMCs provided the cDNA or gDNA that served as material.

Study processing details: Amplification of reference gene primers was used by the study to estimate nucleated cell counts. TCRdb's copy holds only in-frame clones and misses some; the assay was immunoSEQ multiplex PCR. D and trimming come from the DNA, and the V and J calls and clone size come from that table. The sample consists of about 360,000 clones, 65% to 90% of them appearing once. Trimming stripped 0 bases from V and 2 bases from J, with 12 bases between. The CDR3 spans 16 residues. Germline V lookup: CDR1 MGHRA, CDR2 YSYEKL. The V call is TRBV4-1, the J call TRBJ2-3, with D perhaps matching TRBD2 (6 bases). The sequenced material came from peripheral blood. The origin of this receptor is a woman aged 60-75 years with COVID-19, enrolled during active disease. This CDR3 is CASSQDGLAVTDTQYF. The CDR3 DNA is TGCGCCAGCAGCCAAGACGGATTAGCGGTCACAGATACGCAGTATTTT.